This TCR beta chain was recovered during a study of blood T cell repertoires in COVID-19. In the study overall: Italy, Spain and the United States were the sources of the convalescent and acute COVID-19 samples. From T cells, B-cell-depleted T cells, or PBMCs came the material, which was cDNA or gDNA.

Those enrolled, adults aged 18 to 89 years, came from about 24 US areas. The V and J ends lost 5 bases and 1 base respectively, with 8 bases between them. This CDR3 comprises 13 residues. Germline V gene data show CDR1 as SGHTA and CDR2 as FQGNSA. This table comes from immunoSEQ multiplex PCR, and its TCRdb copy is limited to in-frame clones, with some not included. This sample has around 280,000 clones, with approximately 90% found just once. This chain uses TRBV7-2 with TRBJ1-1; D remains ambiguous. Sequenced: PBMCs or T cells enriched from blood (not recorded which). The clonotype was recovered from a woman in her forties who had recovered from COVID-19. CDR3 in DNA: TGTGCCAGCAGCGGAGGGCGGAACACTGAAGCTTTCTTT. It specifies CASSGGRNTEAFF.